The clone carrying this T cell receptor beta chain was counted a few times. A single record per CDR3 protein comes from TCRdb applying MiXCR to the RT-PCR reads. The sample yields fewer than 500,000 distinct CDR3 sequences, approximately 16% seen once. This sample was included in a study of patients and donors after allogeneic stem cell transplantation. The CDR3 covers 13 residues. V gave up 0 bases and J gave up 4 bases, with 7 bases separating them. Germline V gene sequence: CDR1 DFQATT, CDR2 SNEGSKA (reference sequence). This receptor was identified in a human donor who was either an allogeneic HSCT recipient or a stem cell or donor lymphocyte infusion donor (not recorded which). It is not recorded whose cells these are; they may come from a transplant donor. The V call is TRBV20-1, the J call TRBJ1-5; D is uncertain. Sequenced input: blood, either unsorted or a sorted T cell fraction (not recorded which). The chain's CDR3 is CSARDQWNQPQHF. DNA of the CDR3: TGCAGTGCTAGAGATCAGTGGAATCAGCCCCAGCATTTT.